What follows are 7 T cell receptor beta chains derived from one specimen sequenced in a study of blood T cell repertoires in COVID-19. The assay was immunoSEQ multiplex PCR, and TCRdb's table has in-frame clones only and misses some. The repertoire holds 30,000 to 35,000 clones, with approximately 83% as singletons. Specimen: peripheral blood. These receptor sequences come from a man aged 45-65 years with acute or convalescent COVID-19.

V usage is TRBV11-2 and J usage is TRBJ1-2; D unclear. With 5 bases removed from V and 0 bases from J, the gap between germline ends came to 16 bases. CDR3 length: 16 amino acids. Per germline, CDR1 SGHAT and CDR2 FQNNGV. The CDR3 protein is CASSPLRGRTNYGYTF. The CDR3 DNA sequence: TGTGCCAGCAGCCCACTAAGAGGGAGAACTAACTATGGCTACACCTTC.

CDR3 in DNA: TGTGCCAGCAGCTTAATACTTTCGGGGGAAAAACTGTTTTTT. Its translation: CASSLILSGEKLFF. J is TRBJ1-4 and V is TRBV11-2; D ambiguous. Trimming removed 2 bases at V and 8 bases at J, with 12 bases between. Germline V gene data show CDR1 as SGHAT and CDR2 as FQNNGV. The CDR3 is 14 amino acids.

V and J are TRBV9 and TRBJ1-6, with a tentative D call TRBD1 (6 bases). In germline, CDR1 is SGDLS, CDR2 YYNGEE. The V and J ends lost 4 bases and 10 bases respectively, with 12 bases between them. The CDR3 has 13 residues. CDR3 sequence (DNA): TGTGCCAGCAGCCTCCGACAGGAATCACCCCTCCACTTT. Translation: CASSLRQESPLHF. The whole variable domain, filled in from reference TRBV9 and TRBJ1-6, reads DSGVTQTPKHLITATGQRVTLRCSPRSGDLSVYWYQQSLDQGLQFLIQYYNGEERAKGNILERFSAQQFPDLHSELNLSSLELGDSALYFCASSLRQESPLHFGNGTRLTVT.

The rearrangement links TRBV25-1 to TRBJ1-2; possible D gene TRBD1, 5 bases. Germline values: CDR1 MGHDK, CDR2 SYGVNS. The CDR3 runs to 12 residues. V was pared by 2 bases and J by 6 bases, with 7 bases between. CDR3 sequence (DNA): TGTGCCAGCAGTGAAGGGGCGGATGGCTACACCTTC. Residues: CASSEGADGYTF.

Only one count was recorded for this clone. V usage is TRBV7-9 and J usage is TRBJ1-5; TRBD1 is a possible D gene (6 bases). V shed 1 base and J shed 4 bases, with 23 bases lying between them. CDR1 and CDR2 (germline): SEHNR, FQNEAQ (reference sequence). The CDR3 has 19 amino acids. The CDR3 spells CASSLGLFGQGKRNQPQHF. The CDR3 DNA follows: TGTGCCAGCAGCTTAGGCTTGTTTGGGCAGGGGAAAAGGAATCAGCCCCAGCATTTT.

The chain links TRBV2 to TRBJ2-7; 8 bases are shared with TRBD1. V shed 6 bases, J shed 6 bases, and the junction held 7 bases outside the gene matches. CDR1 SNHLY and CDR2 FYNNEI come from the germline V gene. The CDR3 loop spans 13 amino acids. The CDR3 region has the DNA TGTGCCAGCAGGCTGGGACAGGACGGCGAGCAGTACTTC. It is translated as CASRLGQDGEQYF.

The rearrangement links TRBV7-3 to TRBJ2-2, with 8 bases aligning to TRBD2. V lost 5 bases and J lost 2; bases outside the gene matches: 4. Germline V CDR1 and CDR2: SGHTA, FQGTGA. The CDR3 loop spans 15 amino acids. In nucleotides, the CDR3 is TGTGCCAGCAGCCCCGGGGGGGAAAACACCGGGGAGCTGTTTTTT. This codes for CASSPGGENTGELFF.